Sequencing of this T cell receptor (beta chain) was carried out in a study of human T cells and chemical hapten exposure. CDR3 length equals 15 residues. Germline CDR1 and CDR2: SEHNR and FQNEAQ (reference sequence). Trimming at V came to 5 bases and at J to 6 bases, leaving 4 bases not matched to a gene. Separate cDNA molecules received unique molecular identifiers, which the library attached to them. TCRdb passed the RACE reads through MiXCR, listing each CDR3 protein once. This sample yields under 70,000 distinct CDR3 sequences, of which around 10% are seen a single time; 3.5% to 4.5% belongs to the top ten. The time point was: pre-sensitization, week 0. The sample's treatment: therapeutic diphenylcyclopropenone sensitization with weekly scalp DPC.

V and J are TRBV7-9 and TRBJ2-1; 13 bases map to TRBD2. The specimen comprised whole blood, sampled in connection with sensitization to the hapten diphenylcyclopropenone (DPC). The TCR was taken from a woman aged 40 to 49 with alopecia areata. Some clones in this sample may be carry-over from other donors' samples. The DNA for the CDR3 is TGTGCCAGCAGCCCCGGGACTAGCGGGACCAATGAGCAGTTCTTC. This gives the protein CASSPGTSGTNEQFF.